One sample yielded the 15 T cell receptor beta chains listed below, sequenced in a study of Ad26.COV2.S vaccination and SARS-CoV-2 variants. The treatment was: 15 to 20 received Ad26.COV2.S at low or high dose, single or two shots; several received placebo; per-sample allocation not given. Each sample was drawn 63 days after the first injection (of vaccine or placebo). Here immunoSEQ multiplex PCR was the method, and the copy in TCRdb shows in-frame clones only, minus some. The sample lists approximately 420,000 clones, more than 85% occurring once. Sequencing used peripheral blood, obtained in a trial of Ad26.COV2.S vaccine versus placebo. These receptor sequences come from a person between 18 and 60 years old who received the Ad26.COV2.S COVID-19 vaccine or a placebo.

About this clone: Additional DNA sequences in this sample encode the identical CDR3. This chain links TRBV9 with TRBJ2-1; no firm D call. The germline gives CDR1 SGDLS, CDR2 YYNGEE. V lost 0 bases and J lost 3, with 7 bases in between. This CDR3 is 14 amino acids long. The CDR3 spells CASSVEGFYNEQFF. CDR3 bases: TGTGCCAGCAGCGTAGAAGGGTTCTACAATGAGCAGTTCTTC. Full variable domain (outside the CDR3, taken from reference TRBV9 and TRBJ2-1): DSGVTQTPKHLITATGQRVTLRCSPRSGDLSVYWYQQSLDQGLQFLIQYYNGEERAKGNILERFSAQQFPDLHSELNLSSLELGDSALYFCASSVEGFYNEQFFGPGTRLTVL.

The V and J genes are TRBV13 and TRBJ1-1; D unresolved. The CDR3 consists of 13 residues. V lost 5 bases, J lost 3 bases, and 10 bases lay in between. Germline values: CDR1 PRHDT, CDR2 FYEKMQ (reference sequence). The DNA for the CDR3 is TGTGCCAGCAGCCCACCCCGGGACACTGAAGCTTTCTTT. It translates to CASSPPRDTEAFF. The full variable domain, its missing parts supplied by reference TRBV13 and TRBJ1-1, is AAGVIQSPRHLIKEKRETATLKCYPIPRHDTVYWYQQGPGQDPQFLISFYEKMQSDKGSIPDRFSAQQFSDYHSELNMSSLELGDSALYFCASSPPRDTEAFFGQGTRLTVV.

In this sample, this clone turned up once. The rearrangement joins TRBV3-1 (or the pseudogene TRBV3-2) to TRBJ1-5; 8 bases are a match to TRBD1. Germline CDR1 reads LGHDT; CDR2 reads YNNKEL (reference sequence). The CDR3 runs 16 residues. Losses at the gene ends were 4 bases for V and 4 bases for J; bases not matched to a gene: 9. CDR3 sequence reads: CASSLSSGQGNQPQHF. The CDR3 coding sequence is TGTGCCAGCAGCCTCAGCTCCGGACAGGGAAATCAGCCCCAGCATTTT.

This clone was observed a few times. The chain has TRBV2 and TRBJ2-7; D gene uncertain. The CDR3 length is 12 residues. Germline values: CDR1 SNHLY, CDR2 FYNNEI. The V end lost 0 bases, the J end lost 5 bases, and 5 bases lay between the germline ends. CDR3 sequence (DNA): TGTGCCAGCAGTGAAGCGCTTCACGAGCAGTACTTC. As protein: CASSEALHEQYF. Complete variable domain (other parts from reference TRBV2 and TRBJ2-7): EPEVTQTPSHQVTQMGQEVILRCVPISNHLYFYWYRQILGQKVEFLVSFYNNEISEKSEIFDDQFSVERPDGSNFTLKIRSTKLEDSAMYFCASSEALHEQYFGPGTRLTVT.

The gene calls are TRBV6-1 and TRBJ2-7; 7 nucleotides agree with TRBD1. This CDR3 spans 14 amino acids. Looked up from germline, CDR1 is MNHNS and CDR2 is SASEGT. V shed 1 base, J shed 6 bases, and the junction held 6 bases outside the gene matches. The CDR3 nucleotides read TGTGCCAGCAGTGAAGGGACAGGTGCGGGCGAGCAGTACTTC. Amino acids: CASSEGTGAGEQYF.

The CDR3 bases are TGTGCCACAGCACAGGGTAGCTATGGCTACACCTTC. This encodes CATAQGSYGYTF. The rearrangement links TRBV19 to TRBJ1-2; the D gene is possibly TRBD1 (6 bases). The CDR3 totals 12 residues. V lost 10 bases to trimming and J lost 4 bases, with 13 bases between them. Per the germline V gene, CDR1 is LNHDA and CDR2 is SQIVND (reference sequence). Full variable domain (outside the CDR3, taken from reference TRBV19 and TRBJ1-2): DGGITQSPKYLFRKEGQNVTLSCEQNLNHDAMYWYRQDPGQGLRLIYYSQIVNDFQKGDIAEGYSVSREKKESFPLTVTSAQKNPTAFYLCATAQGSYGYTFGSGTRLTVV.

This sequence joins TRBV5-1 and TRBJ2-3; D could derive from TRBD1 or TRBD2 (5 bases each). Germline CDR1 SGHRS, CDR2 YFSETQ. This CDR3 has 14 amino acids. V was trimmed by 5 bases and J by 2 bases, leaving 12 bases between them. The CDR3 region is CASRRGVYTDTQYF. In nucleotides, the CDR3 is TGCGCCAGCAGGAGAGGGGTGTACACAGATACGCAGTATTTT.

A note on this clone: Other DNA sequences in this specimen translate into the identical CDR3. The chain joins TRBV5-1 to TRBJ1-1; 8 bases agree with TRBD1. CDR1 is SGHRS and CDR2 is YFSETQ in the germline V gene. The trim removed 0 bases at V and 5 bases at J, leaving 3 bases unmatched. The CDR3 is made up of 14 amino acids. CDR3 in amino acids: CASSLGGTGTEAFF. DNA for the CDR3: TGCGCCAGCAGCTTGGGGGGGACAGGTACTGAAGCTTTCTTT.

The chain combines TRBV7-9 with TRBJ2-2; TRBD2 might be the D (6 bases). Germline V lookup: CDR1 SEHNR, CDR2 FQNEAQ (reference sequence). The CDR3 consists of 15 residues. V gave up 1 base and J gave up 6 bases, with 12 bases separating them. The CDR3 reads CASSLGGSGPGELFF. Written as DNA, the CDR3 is TGTGCCAGCAGCTTAGGGGGCAGCGGGCCCGGGGAGCTGTTTTTT. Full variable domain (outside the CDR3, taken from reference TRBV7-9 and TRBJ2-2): DTGVSQNPRHKITKRGQNVTFRCDPISEHNRLYWYRQTLGQGPEFLTYFQNEAQLEKSRLLSDRFSAERPKGSFSTLEIQRTEQGDSAMYLCASSLGGSGPGELFFGEGSRLTVL.

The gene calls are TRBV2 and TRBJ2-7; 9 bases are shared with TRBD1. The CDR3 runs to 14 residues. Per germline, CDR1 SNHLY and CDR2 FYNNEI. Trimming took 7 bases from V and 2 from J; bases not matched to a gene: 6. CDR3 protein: CASTGTGNPYEQYF. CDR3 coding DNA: TGTGCCAGCACCGGGACAGGGAACCCCTACGAGCAGTACTTC. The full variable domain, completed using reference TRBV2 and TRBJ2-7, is EPEVTQTPSHQVTQMGQEVILRCVPISNHLYFYWYRQILGQKVEFLVSFYNNEISEKSEIFDDQFSVERPDGSNFTLKIRSTKLEDSAMYFCASTGTGNPYEQYFGPGTRLTVT.

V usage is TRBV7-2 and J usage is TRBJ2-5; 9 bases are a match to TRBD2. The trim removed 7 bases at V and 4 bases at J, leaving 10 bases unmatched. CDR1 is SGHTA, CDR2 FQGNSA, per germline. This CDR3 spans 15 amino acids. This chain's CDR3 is CASTWGGGAGETQYF. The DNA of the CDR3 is TGTGCCAGCACCTGGGGCGGGGGGGCCGGAGAGACCCAGTACTTC.

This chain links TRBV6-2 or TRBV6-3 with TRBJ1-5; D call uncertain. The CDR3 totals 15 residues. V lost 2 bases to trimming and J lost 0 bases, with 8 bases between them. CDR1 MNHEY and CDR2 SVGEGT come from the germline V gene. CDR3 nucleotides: TGTGCCAGCAGTTACCGAAGGGATAGCAATCAGCCCCAGCATTTT. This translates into CASSYRRDSNQPQHF.

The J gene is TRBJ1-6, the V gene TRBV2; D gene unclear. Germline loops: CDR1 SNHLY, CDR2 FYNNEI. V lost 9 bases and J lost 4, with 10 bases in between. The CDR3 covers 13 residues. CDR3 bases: TGTGCCAGTAAGACGGAGTATAATTCACCCCTCCACTTT. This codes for CASKTEYNSPLHF. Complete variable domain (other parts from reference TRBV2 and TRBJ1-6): EPEVTQTPSHQVTQMGQEVILRCVPISNHLYFYWYRQILGQKVEFLVSFYNNEISEKSEIFDDQFSVERPDGSNFTLKIRSTKLEDSAMYFCASKTEYNSPLHFGNGTRLTVT.

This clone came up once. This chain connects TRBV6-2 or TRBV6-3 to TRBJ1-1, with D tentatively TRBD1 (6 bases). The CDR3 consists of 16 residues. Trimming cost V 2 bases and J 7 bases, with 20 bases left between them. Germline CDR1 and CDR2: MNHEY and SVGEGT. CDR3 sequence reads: CASSYGRGSRFGEAFF. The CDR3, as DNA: TGTGCCAGCAGTTACGGAAGGGGGTCTAGGTTTGGTGAAGCTTTCTTT.

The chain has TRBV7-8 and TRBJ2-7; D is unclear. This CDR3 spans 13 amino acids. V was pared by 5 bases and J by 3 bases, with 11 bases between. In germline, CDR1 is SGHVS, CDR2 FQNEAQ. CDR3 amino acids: CASSRGRIYEQYF. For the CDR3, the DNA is TGTGCCAGCAGCCGCGGACGGATCTACGAGCAGTACTTC.